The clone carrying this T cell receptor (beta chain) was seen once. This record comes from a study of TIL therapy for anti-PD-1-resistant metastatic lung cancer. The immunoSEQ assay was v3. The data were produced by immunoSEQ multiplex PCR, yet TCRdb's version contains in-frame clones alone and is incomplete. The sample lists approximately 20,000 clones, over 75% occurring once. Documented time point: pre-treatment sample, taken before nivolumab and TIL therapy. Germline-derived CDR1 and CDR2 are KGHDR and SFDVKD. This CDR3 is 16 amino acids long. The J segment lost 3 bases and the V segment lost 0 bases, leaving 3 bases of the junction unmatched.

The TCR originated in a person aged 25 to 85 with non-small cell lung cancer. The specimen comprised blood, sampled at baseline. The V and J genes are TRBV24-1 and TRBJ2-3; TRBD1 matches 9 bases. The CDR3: CATSDLRTGETDTQYF. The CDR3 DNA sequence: TGTGCCACCAGTGATTTGAGGACAGGGGAGACAGATACGCAGTATTTT.